These 32 T cell receptor beta chains share one sample of origin, sequenced in a study of cytomegalovirus exposure and HLA in healthy donors. The protocol was immunoSEQ multiplex PCR, while the TCRdb copy is restricted to in-frame clones and leaves out a portion. The sample has 150,000 to 200,000 clones, roughly 77% seen once. The specimen was PBMCs. The origin of the receptors is a woman aged 25 to 39 in good health and CMV-seronegative.

This clone was counted once. The chain joins TRBV6-5 to TRBJ1-4; no clear D. Germline V gene sequence: CDR1 MNHEY, CDR2 SVGAGI. Trimming took off 0 bases at V and 8 bases at J, with 10 bases between the two ends. This CDR3 comprises 14 residues. The CDR3 loop is CASSYSSGREKLFF. CDR3 nucleotides: TGTGCCAGCAGTTACTCGAGTGGTCGGGAAAAACTGTTTTTT.

This chain uses TRBV5-1 with TRBJ1-6; maybe TRBD1 (5 bases). The germline V gene encodes CDR1 SGHRS and CDR2 YFSETQ. The CDR3 loop spans 16 amino acids. V was trimmed by 0 bases and J by 7 bases, leaving 14 bases between them. In DNA form, the CDR3 reads TGCGCCAGCAGCTTGGGTCACGACAGCCCAAATTCACCCCTCCACTTT. Translation gives CASSLGHDSPNSPLHF.

This clone was recorded once. This chain connects TRBV19 to TRBJ2-3; D is uncertain. The CDR3 spans 14 residues. Trimming removed 10 bases from V and 0 bases from J, with 14 bases in between. Germline V gene sequence: CDR1 LNHDA, CDR2 SQIVND (reference sequence). The CDR3 region has the DNA TGTGCCACCGTCGGAACTACTAGCACAGATACGCAGTATTTT. This gives the protein CATVGTTSTDTQYF.

The J gene is TRBJ2-7, the V gene TRBV6-5; perhaps TRBD1 as D (6 bases). The CDR3 consists of 14 residues. Deletions cut 10 bases from V and 2 bases from J, with 18 bases between. The germline CDR1 and CDR2 sequences are MNHEY and SVGAGI. CDR3 sequence (DNA): TGTGCCACCAGGCGCTGGGACAACACCTACGAGCAGTACTTC. Translated, it gives CATRRWDNTYEQYF.

The genes are TRBV11-2 and TRBJ1-2, with unresolved D. Germline loops: CDR1 SGHAT, CDR2 FQNNGV. The CDR3 length is 14 residues. V was trimmed by 1 base and J by 8 bases, leaving 14 bases between them. The CDR3 spells CASSLGGFRGGYTF. CDR3 bases: TGTGCCAGCAGCTTAGGAGGGTTCCGAGGAGGCTACACCTTC.

The chain carries TRBV6-6 and TRBJ2-7; tentatively, D is TRBD1 (5 bases). Germline CDR1 and CDR2: MNHNY and SVGAGI (reference sequence). CDR3 length: 15 residues. Between the trimmed V and J ends, which lost 3 bases and 0 bases, there was a span of 12 bases. CDR3 loop: CASSYARVSSYEQYF. The CDR3, as DNA: TGTGCCAGCAGTTATGCCAGGGTCTCCTCCTACGAGCAGTACTTC.

This chain links TRBV7-9 with TRBJ2-7, with a weak D call TRBD2 (5 bases). This CDR3 is built from 14 residues. The V end lost 8 bases, the J end lost 6 bases, and 20 bases lay between the germline ends. The germline V gene has CDR1 SEHNR and CDR2 FQNEAQ (reference sequence). The CDR3 here is CASAPPAGAGEQYF. CDR3 bases: TGTGCCAGCGCTCCGCCGGCGGGTGCGGGCGAGCAGTACTTC.

Concerning this clone: The same CDR3 can be traced to other DNA sequences in this sample. This chain uses TRBV19 with TRBJ1-5; 9 bases map to TRBD1. The CDR3 sequence is 14 residues long. Germline CDR1 LNHDA, CDR2 SQIVND (reference sequence). The junction had 1 base not matched to a gene; V was cut back by 3 bases and J by 4 bases. Here the CDR3 reads CASSIGTGNQPQHF. The CDR3 DNA reads TGTGCCAGTAGTATTGGGACAGGGAATCAGCCCCAGCATTTT.

The chain joins TRBV19 to TRBJ2-2; a possible D gene is TRBD2 (5 bases). V lost 3 bases, J lost 1 base, and 6 bases lay in between. CDR1 LNHDA and CDR2 SQIVND come from the germline V gene (reference sequence). The CDR3 runs to 14 residues. This chain's CDR3 is CASSIGRNTGELFF. In DNA, the CDR3 is TGTGCCAGTAGTATTGGGAGGAACACCGGGGAGCTGTTTTTT.

CDR3: CATSRDRINQPQHF. The CDR3 DNA reads as TGTGCCACCAGCAGGGACAGAATCAATCAGCCCCAGCATTTT. V usage is TRBV15 and J usage is TRBJ1-5; the D gene is possibly TRBD1 (6 bases). This CDR3 spans 14 amino acids. Per germline, CDR1 LNHNV and CDR2 YYDKDF (reference sequence). Trimming removed 3 bases from V and 3 bases from J, with 9 bases in between. Supplemented by reference TRBV15 and TRBJ1-5, the full variable domain reads DAMVIQNPRYQVTQFGKPVTLSCSQTLNHNVMYWYQQKSSQAPKLLFHYYDKDFNNEADTPDNFQSRRPNTSFCFLDIRSPGLGDTAMYLCATSRDRINQPQHFGDGTRLSIL.

This chain connects TRBV11-3 to TRBJ2-2; D not certain. Trimming left V 1 base short and J 1 base short, with 4 bases between. The CDR3 spans 14 residues. Germline-derived CDR1 and CDR2 are SGHNT and YENEEA. CDR3 protein: CASSLGGNTGELFF. The CDR3 region has the DNA TGTGCCAGCAGCTTAGGAGGGAACACCGGGGAGCTGTTTTTT. The whole variable domain, filled in from reference TRBV11-3 and TRBJ2-2, reads EAGVVQSPRYKIIEKKQPVAFWCNPISGHNTLYWYLQNLGQGPELLIRYENEEAVDDSQLPKDRFSAERLKGVDSTLKIQPAELGDSAVYLCASSLGGNTGELFFGEGSRLTVL.

J is TRBJ2-3 and V is TRBV7-6; 10 bases map to TRBD1. The junction had 5 bases not matched to a gene; V was cut back by 0 bases and J by 2 bases. Germline V gene sequence: CDR1 SGHVS, CDR2 FNYEAQ. This CDR3 contains 17 residues. The CDR3 sequence: CASSLAIGTGVTDTQYF. The CDR3 bases are TGTGCCAGCAGCTTAGCGATCGGGACAGGGGTCACAGATACGCAGTATTTT. Full variable domain (outside the CDR3, taken from reference TRBV7-6 and TRBJ2-3): GAGVSQSPRYKVTKRGQDVALRCDPISGHVSLYWYRQALGQGPEFLTYFNYEAQQDKSGLPNDRFSAERPEGSISTLTIQRTEQRDSAMYRCASSLAIGTGVTDTQYFGPGTRLTVL.

The chain has TRBV6-1 and TRBJ2-3; 8 positions match TRBD1. Trimming removed 6 bases from V and 2 bases from J; junction bases left unmatched: 7. The V gene's germline CDR1 is MNHNS and CDR2 SASEGT. CDR3 length: 15 amino acids. The CDR3 loop reads CASSPRTGTTDTQYF. The CDR3 nucleotides are TGTGCCAGCAGCCCCCGGACAGGGACCACAGATACGCAGTATTTT.

The chain employs TRBV5-1 and TRBJ1-2; D not certain. V dropped 1 base and J dropped 2 bases, with 12 bases sitting between them. This CDR3 has 15 amino acids. Germline V CDR1 and CDR2: SGHRS, YFSETQ. The CDR3 spells CASSLWVADNYGYTF. CDR3 sequence (DNA): TGCGCCAGCAGCTTGTGGGTAGCCGACAACTATGGCTACACCTTC.

This chain links TRBV6-1 with TRBJ2-7, with 9 nucleotides matching TRBD1. This CDR3 has 14 residues. Per the germline V gene, CDR1 is MNHNS and CDR2 is SASEGT. V lost 6 bases, J lost 3 bases, and 6 bases stayed unmatched. The CDR3 DNA is TGTGCCAGCAGACCCGGGACAGGGAACTACGAGCAGTACTTC. It specifies CASRPGTGNYEQYF.

This chain's CDR3 is CASSKLTGAYEQYF. The CDR3 DNA is TGTGCCAGCAGCAAACTAACCGGAGCCTACGAGCAGTACTTC. This chain joins TRBV21-1 and TRBJ2-7; the table assigns TRBD2, which was not confirmed against the DNA. TRBV21-1 is given as a pseudogene. The CDR3 is made up of 14 amino acids.

The chain is built from TRBV11-2 and TRBJ1-2; D uncertain. The CDR3 loop spans 13 amino acids. V was pared by 4 bases and J by 3 bases, with 9 bases between. Germline V lookup: CDR1 SGHAT, CDR2 FQNNGV. CDR3 sequence: CASSSVGDYGYTF. DNA for the CDR3: TGTGCCAGCAGCTCCGTAGGAGACTATGGCTACACCTTC. Together with reference TRBV11-2 and TRBJ1-2, the CDR3 gives the full variable domain: EAGVAQSPRYKIIEKRQSVAFWCNPISGHATLYWYQQILGQGPKLLIQFQNNGVVDDSQLPKDRFSAERLKGVDSTLKIQPAKLEDSAVYLCASSSVGDYGYTFGSGTRLTVV.

The chain links TRBV5-4 to TRBJ2-5, with D possibly TRBD2 on 5 matching bases. The CDR3 has 15 amino acids. Trimming pared 4 bases from V and 0 bases from J, leaving 13 bases between. CDR1 and CDR2 from the germline V gene are SGHNT and YYREEE (reference sequence). The CDR3 DNA sequence: TGTGCCAGCAGCCAAGGTGAGGGAGACCAAGAGACCCAGTACTTC. Its translation: CASSQGEGDQETQYF.

This chain connects TRBV5-1 to TRBJ2-7, with D perhaps matching TRBD2 (6 bases). Trimming took off 3 bases at V and 0 bases at J, with 10 bases between the two ends. The germline V gene has CDR1 SGHRS and CDR2 YFSETQ. The CDR3 runs 14 residues. CDR3 in DNA: TGCGCCAGCAGCTGGGACTCCAGCTCCTACGAGCAGTACTTC. It specifies CASSWDSSSYEQYF.

The chain employs TRBV5-1 and TRBJ2-7; D is unclear. The V end lost 2 bases, the J end lost 6 bases, and 12 bases lay between the germline ends. The CDR3 is 13 amino acids. The germline V gene encodes CDR1 SGHRS and CDR2 YFSETQ. The CDR3 reads CASSLPTVPEQYF. The CDR3 coding sequence is TGCGCCAGCAGCTTACCAACTGTCCCCGAGCAGTACTTC.

The chain joins TRBV5-1 to TRBJ2-7; 7 positions match TRBD1. CDR3 length: 16 amino acids. Per germline, CDR1 SGHRS and CDR2 YFSETQ. Losses at the gene ends were 3 bases for V and 1 base for J; bases not matched to a gene: 10. CDR3: CASSSNRGEGSYEQYF. CDR3 nucleotide sequence: TGCGCCAGCAGCTCTAACAGGGGCGAGGGGTCCTACGAGCAGTACTTC.

The J gene is TRBJ2-5, the V gene TRBV5-1, with 9 bases matching TRBD1. Per germline, CDR1 SGHRS and CDR2 YFSETQ. Trimming took 3 bases from V and 7 from J; bases not matched to a gene: 4. CDR3 length: 13 residues. CDR3 loop: CASSWDREGTQYF. CDR3 nucleotides: TGCGCCAGCAGCTGGGACAGGGAAGGGACCCAGTACTTC.

The chain employs TRBV5-4 and TRBJ2-7; weak D call: TRBD1 (5 bases). The CDR3 sequence is 14 residues long. Between the trimmed V and J ends, which lost 0 bases and 5 bases, there was a span of 12 bases. Per the germline V gene, CDR1 is SGHNT and CDR2 is YYREEE (reference sequence). The CDR3 DNA is TGTGCCAGCAGCTTGGGGGGCACGGGCCACGAGCAGTACTTC. It codes for CASSLGGTGHEQYF.

The J gene is TRBJ2-7, the V gene TRBV5-1; 8 nucleotides line up with TRBD1. Looked up from germline, CDR1 is SGHRS and CDR2 is YFSETQ. The CDR3 spans 17 residues. J gave up 0 bases and V 4 bases, and 12 bases lay outside the gene matches. CDR3 bases: TGCGCCAGCAGCATTCTGGACAGGGCACACATCTCCTACGAGCAGTACTTC. Its translation: CASSILDRAHISYEQYF.

In its sample, this clone was seen once. The chain combines TRBV5-5 with TRBJ1-4; TRBD1 matches at 8 bases. The CDR3 consists of 16 residues. With 3 bases clipped from V and 0 bases from J, the junction kept 4 bases outside the gene matches. Germline V gives CDR1 SGHKS, CDR2 YYEKEE (reference sequence). The CDR3 region is CASSSGQGATNEKLFF. CDR3 bases: TGTGCCAGCAGCTCCGGACAGGGTGCAACTAATGAAAAACTGTTTTTT.

The chain couples TRBV7-9 to TRBJ1-1; D is ambiguous. Trimming removed 6 bases from V and 0 bases from J, with 14 bases in between. The CDR3 totals 15 residues. Germline loops: CDR1 SEHNR, CDR2 FQNEAQ (reference sequence). CDR3 loop: CASRVKDTLNTEAFF. CDR3 bases: TGTGCCAGCAGAGTAAAAGACACACTGAACACTGAAGCTTTCTTT.

This clone occurred once. The chain carries TRBV7-3 and TRBJ1-1, with D perhaps matching TRBD1 (5 bases). The V gene lost 5 bases and the J gene lost 7 bases, with 14 bases spanning the gap. There are 13 residues in the CDR3. Germline-derived CDR1 and CDR2 are SGHTA and FQGTGA. The CDR3 bases are TGTGCCAGCAGCCGTGGGGCGACTGATGAAGCTTTCTTT. Encoded protein: CASSRGATDEAFF.

The chain recombines TRBV27 with TRBJ2-5; 9 nucleotides line up with TRBD2. The V segment lost 4 bases and the J segment 3 bases; nucleotides outside the gene matches: 3. The CDR3 is 14 residues long. The V gene's germline CDR1 is MNHEY and CDR2 SMNVEV (reference sequence). The chain's CDR3 is CASSSRGGEETQYF. CDR3 coding DNA: TGTGCCAGCAGTTCACGCGGGGGGGAAGAGACCCAGTACTTC.

This chain joins TRBV5-4 and TRBJ2-3, with 11 bases fitting TRBD2. V lost 4 bases to trimming and J lost 6 bases; unmatched junction nucleotides: 22. This CDR3 contains 20 residues. CDR1 is SGHNT and CDR2 is YYREEE in the germline V gene (reference sequence). The CDR3 spells CASSPRPRLAGGDSADTQYF. The CDR3 DNA follows: TGTGCCAGCAGCCCCCGGCCCCGGCTAGCGGGGGGAGATTCCGCGGATACGCAGTATTTT.

The chain uses TRBV27 and TRBJ1-5; the D gene is possibly TRBD1 (5 bases). This CDR3 spans 15 amino acids. Trimming cost V 2 bases and J 3 bases, with 11 bases left between them. Germline CDR1 reads MNHEY; CDR2 reads SMNVEV (reference sequence). The CDR3 bases are TGTGCCAGCAGTTTAGAAGGCAGGGCCAATCAGCCCCAGCATTTT. Its protein is CASSLEGRANQPQHF.

This clone was seen more than once but under ten times. The chain employs TRBV25-1 and TRBJ2-7, with a tentative D call TRBD2 (6 bases). CDR1 and CDR2 (germline): MGHDK, SYGVNS. The CDR3 runs to 15 residues. With 4 bases removed from V and 7 bases from J, the gap between germline ends came to 20 bases. The CDR3 reads CASSGHMGGPVEQYF. CDR3 sequence (DNA): TGTGCCAGCAGTGGACACATGGGGGGACCGGTGGAGCAGTACTTC.

The chain is built from TRBV5-8 and TRBJ2-3; 8 bases map to TRBD2. J was trimmed by 0 bases and V by 4 bases; bases with no gene match: 7. The germline V gene encodes CDR1 SGHTS and CDR2 YDEGEE. This CDR3 contains 16 residues. CDR3 DNA: TGTGCCAGCAGCCGTCGACTAGCGCTTAGCACAGATACGCAGTATTTT. This codes for CASSRRLALSTDTQYF.